This passage covers 25 T cell receptor beta chains from one sample sequenced in a study of identical twins. From the 5' RACE reads, TCRdb called clonotypes with MiXCR, one entry per CDR3 protein. This sample yields about 200,000 distinct CDR3 sequences, of which 6.5% are seen a single time; approximately 15% belongs to the top ten. These records were also assigned to another study, of T cells expressing NK-cell markers.

Sequencing was done on a sample of CD8+ T cells sorted from blood. Receptors were obtained from a woman younger than 30 in good health.

This clonotype was recorded at least ten times. This chain joins TRBV12-3 or TRBV12-4 and TRBJ1-5, with D possibly TRBD1 on 6 matching bases. The CDR3 covers 14 residues. V dropped 6 bases and J dropped 6 bases, with 15 bases sitting between them. Written as DNA, the CDR3 is TGTGCCAGCAGATCCCTGGGAGGGGGTCAGCCCCAGCATTTT. This sequence encodes CASRSLGGGQPQHF.

The CDR3 DNA is TGTGCCAGCAGCTACGGTGCCGACGGCACTGAAGCTTTCTTT. As protein: CASSYGADGTEAFF. V and J are TRBV6-5 and TRBJ1-1, with unresolved D. Germline CDR1 reads MNHEY; CDR2 reads SVGAGI. Trimming stripped 6 bases from V and 4 bases from J, with 15 bases between. The CDR3 runs 14 residues.

The table lists this clonotype with a few counts. The chain carries TRBV6-1 and TRBJ2-1; TRBD2 aligns across 12 bases. The CDR3 loop spans 14 amino acids. The V segment lost 5 bases and the J segment 7 bases; nucleotides outside the gene matches: 3. Germline lookup yields CDR1 MNHNS and CDR2 SASEGT. Here the CDR3 DNA reads TGTGCCAGCAGTACGACTAGCGGGAGTAATGAGCAGTTCTTC. Residues: CASSTTSGSNEQFF.

In this sample, this clonotype turned up many times. The chain recombines TRBV5-1 with TRBJ2-1, with TRBD2 as a possible D gene (6 bases). The CDR3 spans 15 residues. V lost 0 bases and J 8 bases, leaving 15 bases between the germline ends. Per germline, CDR1 SGHRS and CDR2 YFSETQ. CDR3 nucleotides: TGCGCCAGCAGCTTGGCCATAGGAGGGCCCGATGAGCAGTTCTTC. Its translation is CASSLAIGGPDEQFF.

This clonotype has just a few counts. The V and J genes are TRBV29-1 and TRBJ1-2, with D perhaps TRBD1 (5 bases). The CDR3 runs to 12 residues. V shed 5 bases and J shed 8 bases, with 15 bases lying between them. CDR1 SQVTM and CDR2 ANQGSEA come from the germline V gene. CDR3 loop: CSVIQASGGYTF. The CDR3, as DNA: TGCAGCGTTATACAGGCGTCAGGGGGCTACACCTTC.

This clonotype showed up just a few times. V gene TRBV29-1 combines with J gene TRBJ2-7; possible D gene TRBD1, 5 bases. V dropped 7 bases and J dropped 0 bases, with 10 bases sitting between them. CDR1 and CDR2 (germline): SQVTM, ANQGSEA. This CDR3 is built from 12 residues. Here the CDR3 reads CSAETGSYEQYF. As DNA, the CDR3 is TGCAGCGCCGAAACAGGCTCCTACGAGCAGTACTTC.

There are a few counts of this clonotype. The V and J genes are TRBV19 and TRBJ2-1; possible D gene TRBD2, 6 bases. CDR1 is LNHDA and CDR2 is SQIVND in the germline V gene (reference sequence). Trimming removed 7 bases at V and 3 bases at J, with 25 bases between. CDR3 size: 18 residues. The CDR3 reads CASTTFRPGVKGYNEQFF. Here the CDR3 DNA reads TGTGCCAGTACCACTTTCCGGCCGGGAGTCAAGGGCTACAATGAGCAGTTCTTC.

The chain carries TRBV7-2 and TRBJ2-7, with D maybe TRBD1 (6 bases). CDR1 is SGHTA and CDR2 is FQGNSA in the germline V gene. The CDR3 consists of 15 residues. Trimming removed 5 bases from V and 3 bases from J, with 17 bases in between. The CDR3 DNA reads as TGTGCCAGCAGCAGCGGACAGAGAAAGATCTACGAGCAGTACTTC. Translation gives CASSSGQRKIYEQYF. The entire variable domain, with the rest obtained from reference TRBV7-2 and TRBJ2-7, is as follows: GAGVSQSPSNKVTEKGKDVELRCDPISGHTALYWYRQSLGQGLEFLIYFQGNSAPDKSGLPSDRFSAERTGGSVSTLTIQRTQQEDSAVYLCASSSGQRKIYEQYFGPGTRLTVT.

The rearrangement links TRBV20-1 to TRBJ1-3, with D unclear. Trimming removed 4 bases from V and 6 bases from J, with 13 bases in between. The CDR3 extends over 13 amino acids. CDR1 is DFQATT, CDR2 SNEGSKA, per germline (reference sequence). As DNA, the CDR3 is TGCAGTGCTAAGACCAGCCCACAAAACACCATATATTTT. It encodes CSAKTSPQNTIYF.

There are many counts of this clonotype. CDR3 protein: CASSQGTGSSYEQYF. For the CDR3, the DNA is TGCGCCAGCAGCCAAGGGACCGGGTCGTCCTACGAGCAGTACTTC. The rearrangement uses TRBV4-3 and TRBJ2-7; the D is unclear. V lost 1 base, J lost 1 base, and 11 bases lay in between. Germline assignment: CDR1 LGHNA and CDR2 YSLEER. The CDR3 is 15 residues long.

In this sample, this clonotype turned up a few times. The CDR3 nucleotides read TGTGCCAGCAGTACAGGGGACGGAGAGACCCAGTACTTC. Translated: CASSTGDGETQYF. The chain recombines TRBV25-1 with TRBJ2-5; 7 positions match TRBD1. V lost 5 bases and J lost 4; bases outside the gene matches: 4. Germline V CDR1 and CDR2: MGHDK, SYGVNS. This CDR3 is 13 amino acids long.

V usage is TRBV7-4 and J usage is TRBJ1-4; D is undetermined. V shed 5 bases and J shed 8 bases, with 15 bases lying between them. Germline V gives CDR1 SGHVT, CDR2 SQSDAQ. The CDR3 spans 14 residues. Here the CDR3 reads CASSPIVDREKLFF. The CDR3 region has the DNA TGTGCCAGCAGCCCAATTGTGGACCGGGAAAAACTGTTTTTT.

The chain uses TRBV20-1 and TRBJ2-7, with TRBD2 identical over 9 bases. The CDR3 length is 13 residues. Per the germline V gene, CDR1 is DFQATT and CDR2 is SNEGSKA (reference sequence). J was trimmed by 4 bases and V by 5 bases; bases with no gene match: 6. CDR3 protein: CSAQTSGNYEQYF. CDR3 nucleotides: TGCAGTGCTCAGACTAGCGGAAATTACGAGCAGTACTTC.

This clonotype has ten or more counts. This chain connects TRBV5-1 to TRBJ1-2; weak D call: TRBD1 (5 bases). CDR1 and CDR2 (germline): SGHRS, YFSETQ. The CDR3 consists of 15 residues. V lost 4 bases and J lost 3, with 16 bases in between. The DNA for the CDR3 is TGCGCCAGCAGCGGGACGGAAGCCCGGGACTATGGCTACACCTTC. Its translation is CASSGTEARDYGYTF.

V and J are TRBV27 and TRBJ2-5, with a tentative D call TRBD2 (5 bases). This CDR3 is 13 amino acids long. V dropped 1 base and J dropped 5 bases, with 8 bases sitting between them. CDR1 and CDR2 (germline): MNHEY, SMNVEV (reference sequence). CDR3 in amino acids: CASSLFRGETQYF. CDR3 nucleotides: TGTGCCAGCAGTTTATTTCGCGGGGAGACCCAGTACTTC.

This clonotype appeared a few times. This chain links TRBV27 with TRBJ2-6; unclear D gene. CDR3 length: 16 amino acids. Germline assignment: CDR1 MNHEY and CDR2 SMNVEV (reference sequence). The V gene lost 6 bases and the J gene lost 0 bases, with 12 bases spanning the gap. CDR3 DNA sequence: TGTGCCAGCAGCCCAGGATTCGACTCTGGGGCCAACGTCCTGACTTTC. Translated, it gives CASSPGFDSGANVLTF.

This rearrangement joins TRBV7-2 to TRBJ2-7; D could derive from TRBD1 or TRBD2 (5 bases each). The CDR3 totals 14 residues. Germline CDR1 and CDR2: SGHTA and FQGNSA. V was clipped by 5 bases and J by 1 base, with 12 bases between them. The CDR3 nucleotides are TGTGCCAGCAGCCCGGACACGGGATCCTACGAGCAGTACTTC. Protein product: CASSPDTGSYEQYF.

This clonotype was recorded at least ten times. The chain links TRBV11-1 to TRBJ2-1, with D possibly matching TRBD1 (5 bases). With 3 bases removed from V and 2 bases from J, the gap between germline ends came to 11 bases. Germline V CDR1 and CDR2: SGHAT, FQDESV (reference sequence). This CDR3 has 15 residues. The CDR3 DNA reads as TGTGCCAGCAGCTTCGCGACAGCCCCCTACAATGAGCAGTTCTTC. Translation gives CASSFATAPYNEQFF.

This clonotype appeared a few times. V usage is TRBV5-1 and J usage is TRBJ2-7; D unclear. Germline V gene sequence: CDR1 SGHRS, CDR2 YFSETQ. The CDR3 spans 15 residues. Trimming took 5 bases from V and 1 from J, leaving 16 bases between them. The CDR3 nucleotides are TGCGCCAGCAGTCCTCGTCTCCCCTTGTCCTACGAGCAGTACTTC. It encodes CASSPRLPLSYEQYF.

The rearrangement uses TRBV3-1 and TRBJ2-1; D is ambiguous. Germline V gives CDR1 LGHDT, CDR2 YNNKEL (reference sequence). The length of the CDR3 is 12 residues. The V and J ends lost 0 bases and 6 bases respectively, with 3 bases between them. Here the CDR3 DNA reads TGTGCCAGCAGCCAAGAGAGCAATGAGCAGTTCTTC. It translates to CASSQESNEQFF.

There are many counts of this clonotype. This chain links TRBV6-1 with TRBJ2-7; 7 bases agree with TRBD1. The CDR3 spans 14 residues. The germline V gene has CDR1 MNHNS and CDR2 SASEGT. V trimming: 10 bases; J trimming: 0 bases; junction bases outside the gene matches: 9. CDR3 protein: CATVETGRSYEQYF. For the CDR3, the DNA is TGTGCCACGGTCGAGACAGGGCGCTCCTACGAGCAGTACTTC.

The chain employs TRBV3-1 and TRBJ2-1, with 7 bases aligning to TRBD2. The germline CDR1 and CDR2 sequences are LGHDT and YNNKEL (reference sequence). V lost 3 bases and J lost 7; bases outside the gene matches: 9. The CDR3 covers 15 residues. The CDR3 bases are TGTGCCAGCAGCCAGTTGGGGGGGTTTGGAAATGAGCAGTTCTTC. This sequence encodes CASSQLGGFGNEQFF.

This clonotype was seen a few times. The J gene is TRBJ2-1, the V gene TRBV4-1; 8 positions match TRBD1. The germline CDR1 and CDR2 sequences are MGHRA and YSYEKL. Germline trimming cut 2 bases from V and 7 bases from J; bases unmatched to any gene: 10. The CDR3 covers 16 residues. The DNA of the CDR3 is TGCGCCAGCAGCCAACGCAGACAGGGGCTGGGGAATGAGCAGTTCTTC. Translated, it gives CASSQRRQGLGNEQFF.

This clonotype came up a few times. The chain combines TRBV20-1 with TRBJ1-5; tentatively, D is TRBD1 (6 bases). The CDR3 contains 14 residues. V lost 6 bases to trimming and J lost 1 base, with 13 bases between them. Germline V CDR1 and CDR2: DFQATT, SNEGSKA (reference sequence). The CDR3 sequence is CSASSGASNQPQHF. For the CDR3, the DNA is TGCAGTGCGTCCTCGGGGGCCAGCAATCAGCCCCAGCATTTT.

This clonotype was counted many times. CDR3 residues: CASSPSSGGAADTQYF. The CDR3 region has the DNA TGTGCCAGCAGCCCATCAAGCGGGGGGGCAGCAGATACGCAGTATTTT. The rearrangement links TRBV7-9 to TRBJ2-3; TRBD2 aligns across 10 bases. The length of the CDR3 is 16 residues. Germline values: CDR1 SEHNR, CDR2 FQNEAQ (reference sequence). With 5 bases clipped from V and 4 bases from J, the junction kept 9 bases outside the gene matches.